This T cell receptor beta chain was obtained from a study of regulatory T cells in long-lasting Graves disease. The study's findings and limits: TCR diversity was lower in persistent Graves' patients than in newly diagnosed ones.

TCR beta libraries were built with iRepertoire HTBI primers and Arm-PCR of CDR3 regions. Per the original data handling: Across the samples, identification revealed some 59 TRBV and about 15 TRBJ segments. TCRdb redid the calling of the multiplex PCR reads with MiXCR, one entry per CDR3 protein. It is TCRdb's table, rather than the study itself, that gives the V and J calls and clone size. The data hold under 300,000 distinct CDR3 sequences, with roughly 21% observed a single time. This clonotype was seen a handful of times. The antigen remains undetermined. Time point denoted: newly diagnosed GD, antithyroid drugs for less than 3 months. From PBMCs, RNA was extracted and then used to make the TCR library. Patients hailed from an endocrinology department in Xi'an, China. Germline V gives CDR1 MNHNS, CDR2 SASEGT. The CDR3 sequence is 14 residues long. Trimming took 8 bases from V and 4 from J, leaving 14 bases between them.

Sequencing was performed on peripheral blood mononuclear cells (PBMCs), taken at new diagnosis, from a patient treated with antithyroid drugs. The TCR was taken from a female donor with Graves disease. This chain joins TRBV6-1 and TRBJ2-2, with D perhaps matching TRBD1 (5 bases). DNA for the CDR3: TGTGCCAGCGGGAAAGGGGCGACCACCGGGGAGCTGTTTTTT. Translating it yields CASGKGATTGELFF.